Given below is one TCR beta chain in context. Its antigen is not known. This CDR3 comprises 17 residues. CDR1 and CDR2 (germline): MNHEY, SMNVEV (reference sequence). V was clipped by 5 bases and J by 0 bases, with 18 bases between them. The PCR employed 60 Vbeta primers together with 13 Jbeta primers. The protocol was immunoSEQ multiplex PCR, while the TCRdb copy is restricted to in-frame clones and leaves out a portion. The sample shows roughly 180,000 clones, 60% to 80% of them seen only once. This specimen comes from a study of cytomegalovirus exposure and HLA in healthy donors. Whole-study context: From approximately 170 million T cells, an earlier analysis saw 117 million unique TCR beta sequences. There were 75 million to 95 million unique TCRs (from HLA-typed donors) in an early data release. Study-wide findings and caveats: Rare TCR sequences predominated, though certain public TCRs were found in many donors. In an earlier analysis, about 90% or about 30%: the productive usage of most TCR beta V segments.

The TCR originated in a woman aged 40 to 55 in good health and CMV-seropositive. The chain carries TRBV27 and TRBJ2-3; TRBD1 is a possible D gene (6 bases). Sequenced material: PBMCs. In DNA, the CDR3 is TGTGCCAGCAGTCTTCGGCCTGACAGGACTAGCACAGATACGCAGTATTTT. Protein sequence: CASSLRPDRTSTDTQYF.